One and the same sample provided the 24 T cell receptor beta chains below, sequenced in a study of T-cell memory formation after mild COVID-19. TCRdb re-called the 5' RACE reads through MiXCR, storing one row per CDR3 protein. The sample has 130,000 to 150,000 distinct CDR3 sequences, 19% seen once. Sequences were obtained from PBMCs or a T cell subset sorted from them (not recorded which). The receptor set was obtained from an adult woman who had mild COVID-19 (a few samples of this study predate the infection). Cell type and time point are not known.

The chain uses TRBV29-1 and TRBJ1-1; 7 bases are shared with TRBD1. CDR3 length equals 13 residues. Germline V gene sequence: CDR1 SQVTM, CDR2 ANQGSEA. With V trimmed by 6 bases and J by 1 base, 5 bases remained unmatched. The CDR3, as DNA: TGCAGCGTATCAGACAGGGCGAACACTGAAGCTTTCTTT. Protein product: CSVSDRANTEAFF. The full variable domain, in which reference TRBV29-1 and TRBJ1-1 provide the parts outside the CDR3, is SAVISQKPSRDICQRGTSLTIQCQVDSQVTMMFWYRQQPGQSLTLIATANQGSEATYESGFVIDKFPISRPNLTFSTLTVSNMSPEDSSIYLCSVSDRANTEAFFGQGTRLTVV.

This chain links TRBV12-3 or TRBV12-4 with TRBJ2-1; D is undetermined. This CDR3 has 15 residues. Trimming shortened V by 5 bases and J by 7 bases, and 18 bases separated the two germline ends. CDR3 region: CASSPRGELGNEQFF. CDR3 coding DNA: TGTGCCAGCAGTCCCCGAGGAGAGCTAGGGAATGAGCAGTTCTTC.

V and J are TRBV19 and TRBJ2-7; D is possibly TRBD1 (5 bases). The V gene's germline CDR1 is LNHDA and CDR2 SQIVND (reference sequence). The V gene lost 3 bases and the J gene lost 3 bases, with 18 bases spanning the gap. The CDR3 runs 16 residues. The CDR3 loop reads CASSMWNGARDYEQYF. The CDR3 bases are TGTGCCAGTAGTATGTGGAATGGGGCCAGAGACTACGAGCAGTACTTC.

The chain employs TRBV14 and TRBJ1-1, with D uncertain. Trimming shortened V by 4 bases and J by 9 bases, and 15 bases separated the two germline ends. CDR1 and CDR2 (germline): SGHDN, FVKESK. The CDR3 is 13 residues long. The CDR3 DNA follows: TGTGCCAGCAGCCTCCGGGCCTCCGCCAAAGCTTTCTTT. It yields the protein CASSLRASAKAFF. The full variable domain, completed using reference TRBV14 and TRBJ1-1, is EAGVTQFPSHSVIEKGQTVTLRCDPISGHDNLYWYRRVMGKEIKFLLHFVKESKQDESGMPNNRFLAERTGGTYSTLKVQPAELEDSGVYFCASSLRASAKAFFGQGTRLTVV.

This clonotype was picked up a small number of times. DNA for the CDR3: TGTGCCAGCAGGGGACAGGACGGTATTGGCTACACCTTC. Protein product: CASRGQDGIGYTF. The chain is built from TRBV6-2 or TRBV6-3 and TRBJ1-2; 8 bases are shared with TRBD1. The CDR3 totals 13 residues. CDR1 MNHEY and CDR2 SVGEGT come from the germline V gene. Trimming at V came to 6 bases and at J to 7 bases, leaving 7 bases not matched to a gene.

This clonotype was counted only a few times. V gene TRBV13 combines with J gene TRBJ2-3; TRBD1 matches 7 bases. Germline-derived CDR1 and CDR2 are PRHDT and FYEKMQ (reference sequence). The CDR3 length is 14 residues. Losses at the gene ends were 4 bases for V and 4 bases for J; bases not matched to a gene: 5. Here the CDR3 reads CASSSRQGSDTQYF. In nucleotides, the CDR3 is TGTGCCAGCAGCTCCCGACAGGGATCAGATACGCAGTATTTT.

The rearrangement links TRBV12-3 or TRBV12-4 to TRBJ1-1; TRBD1 is a possible D gene (5 bases). This CDR3 contains 14 residues. V was trimmed by 7 bases and J by 4 bases, leaving 16 bases between them. CDR3 in amino acids: CASIQRLGVTEAFF. In DNA, the CDR3 is TGTGCCAGCATTCAAAGACTGGGGGTCACTGAAGCTTTCTTT.

In DNA form, the CDR3 reads TGCGCCAGCAGCCAACGGGCTAATGAGCAGTTCTTC. Translating gives CASSQRANEQFF. The genes are TRBV4-1 and TRBJ2-1; D is ambiguous. This CDR3 region has 12 residues. V was trimmed by 2 bases and J by 7 bases, leaving 6 bases between them. CDR1 is MGHRA, CDR2 YSYEKL, per germline.

This clonotype was seen a few times. The CDR3 region has the DNA TGTGCCAGCAGCCCAACCCCAGGAGGGACCAATCAGCCCCAGCATTTT. Amino acid sequence: CASSPTPGGTNQPQHF. The chain employs TRBV5-4 and TRBJ1-5, with D maybe TRBD1 (5 bases). CDR3 length equals 16 residues. V was trimmed by 4 bases and J by 3 bases, leaving 17 bases between them. CDR1 is SGHNT and CDR2 is YYREEE in the germline V gene (reference sequence).

This chain links TRBV24-1 with TRBJ2-1, with 11 bases aligning to TRBD2. Germline CDR1 is KGHDR and CDR2 is SFDVKD. With 3 bases clipped from V and 6 bases from J, the junction kept 6 bases outside the gene matches. The CDR3 is made up of 16 amino acids. The CDR3: CATSDPGTSGLNEQFF. In DNA form, the CDR3 reads TGTGCCACCAGTGATCCCGGGACTAGCGGACTCAATGAGCAGTTCTTC.

V gene TRBV5-1 combines with J gene TRBJ2-2; 7 nucleotides agree with TRBD2. Looked up from germline, CDR1 is SGHRS and CDR2 is YFSETQ. This CDR3 is 14 amino acids long. The J segment lost 1 base and the V segment lost 4 bases, leaving 1 base of the junction unmatched. The chain's CDR3 is CASSPGGNTGELFF. CDR3 nucleotide sequence: TGCGCCAGCAGCCCGGGGGGGAACACCGGGGAGCTGTTTTTT.

The genes are TRBV20-1 and TRBJ2-1, with 7 bases aligning to TRBD2. The ends lost 3 bases at V and 6 bases at J; junction bases unmatched: 8. The CDR3 loop spans 14 amino acids. The germline gives CDR1 DFQATT, CDR2 SNEGSKA (reference sequence). For the CDR3, the DNA is TGCAGTGCTAGGAGGCCGGGACTACTCAATGAGCAGTTCTTC. Translating it yields CSARRPGLLNEQFF.

On this clonotype itself: This sequence may be a read error, since a much larger clone differs from it by one base. Here the CDR3 omits its conserved ending phenylalanine or tryptophan, so a read error is the likely source. The chain uses TRBV20-1 and TRBJ2-3; 8 bases line up with TRBD2. Germline V lookup: CDR1 DFQATT, CDR2 SNEGSKA (reference sequence). V shed 5 bases and J 2 bases; nucleotides not matched to a gene: 3. The CDR3 length is 13 residues. The CDR3 sequence: CSAETSDTDTQYL. The DNA of the CDR3 is TGCAGTGCTGAGACTAGCGACACAGATACGCAGTATTTA.

Many counts were recorded for this clonotype. The CDR3 loop reads CASSYTTDTQYF. The CDR3 DNA is TGTGCCAGCAGTTACACCACAGATACGCAGTATTTT. This chain joins TRBV6-2 or TRBV6-3 and TRBJ2-3; D is unresolved. The V end lost 2 bases, the J end lost 2 bases, and 2 bases lay between the germline ends. This CDR3 has 12 residues. Germline CDR1 reads MNHEY; CDR2 reads SVGEGT.

The chain uses TRBV12-3 or TRBV12-4 and TRBJ2-5; 9 nucleotides match TRBD1. The CDR3 covers 16 residues. Trimming removed 0 bases from V and 5 bases from J; junction bases left unmatched: 7. CDR3 sequence (DNA): TGTGCCAGCAGTTTAGCCCTGTACAGGGGGCGGGAGACCCAGTACTTC. As protein: CASSLALYRGRETQYF.

This clonotype was found a few times. The chain is built from TRBV5-1 and TRBJ2-3, with D possibly TRBD2 on 5 matching bases. The CDR3 is made up of 15 amino acids. V gave up 0 bases and J gave up 2 bases, with 10 bases separating them. Germline CDR1 is SGHRS and CDR2 is YFSETQ. Written as DNA, the CDR3 is TGCGCCAGCAGCTTGGCCCGGGGAAACACAGATACGCAGTATTTT. Protein sequence: CASSLARGNTDTQYF.

This clonotype occurred a few times. The CDR3 DNA is TGTGCCACCCGCCCGAGGAGCACAGATACGCAGTATTTT. Protein product: CATRPRSTDTQYF. The V gene is TRBV24-1, the J gene TRBJ2-3; D call uncertain. V was clipped by 9 bases and J by 0 bases, with 9 bases between them. The CDR3 runs to 13 residues. Germline-derived CDR1 and CDR2 are KGHDR and SFDVKD.

This clonotype has a handful of counts. J is TRBJ1-1 and V is TRBV5-1; D is unclear. V lost 0 bases, J lost 4 bases, and 13 bases lay in between. The germline gives CDR1 SGHRS, CDR2 YFSETQ. This CDR3 spans 15 amino acids. The CDR3 DNA follows: TGCGCCAGCAGCTTGGACCCCCCAGGTAGCACTGAAGCTTTCTTT. Its translation: CASSLDPPGSTEAFF.

The chain uses TRBV7-9 and TRBJ2-7; 9 bases agree with TRBD2. The CDR3 loop spans 16 amino acids. CDR1 SEHNR and CDR2 FQNEAQ come from the germline V gene (reference sequence). With V trimmed by 5 bases and J by 2 bases, 10 bases remained unmatched. CDR3 amino acids: CASSALPSGETYEQYF. CDR3 coding DNA: TGTGCCAGCAGCGCCCTTCCTAGCGGGGAGACCTACGAGCAGTACTTC.

The chain recombines TRBV7-3 with TRBJ1-1; tentatively, D is TRBD1 (6 bases). The CDR3 consists of 15 residues. V gave up 2 bases and J gave up 11 bases, with 21 bases separating them. Germline loops: CDR1 SGHTA, CDR2 FQGTGA. CDR3 DNA: TGTGCCAGCAGCTTATCAGGGACACCCCAGGTGGGGGCTTTCTTT. This translates into CASSLSGTPQVGAFF.

This clonotype was detected only a few times. The rearrangement links TRBV6-5 to TRBJ2-7, with unresolved D. CDR1 is MNHEY and CDR2 is SVGAGI in the germline V gene. This CDR3 contains 14 residues. V lost 5 bases to trimming and J lost 6 bases, with 17 bases between them. DNA for the CDR3: TGTGCCAGCAGTCCCCCAGTTGGGCTCATCGAGCAGTACTTC. It yields the protein CASSPPVGLIEQYF.

In this sample, this clonotype turned up a few times. The chain carries TRBV5-1 and TRBJ1-3, with D unclear. Trimming removed 4 bases from V and 8 bases from J, with 13 bases in between. Germline assignment: CDR1 SGHRS and CDR2 YFSETQ. The CDR3 has 13 amino acids. Written as DNA, the CDR3 is TGCGCCAGCAGCCCCGACGGGAGAGACACCATATATTTT. As protein: CASSPDGRDTIYF.

In nucleotides, the CDR3 is TGTGCCAGCAGCTTAGGGAAGACCCAGTACTTC. It is translated as CASSLGKTQYF. V gene TRBV7-3 combines with J gene TRBJ2-5; D is ambiguous. The length of the CDR3 is 11 residues. Trimming took off 2 bases at V and 6 bases at J, with 4 bases between the two ends. The germline V gene encodes CDR1 SGHTA and CDR2 FQGTGA.

The genes are TRBV5-1 and TRBJ1-2; 8 bases fit TRBD1. The CDR3 has 17 amino acids. From germline, CDR1 is SGHRS and CDR2 YFSETQ. J lost 2 bases, V lost 4 bases, and 13 bases had no gene match. CDR3 amino acids: CASSPWTGRNANYGYTF. The CDR3, as DNA: TGCGCCAGCAGCCCCTGGACAGGGAGGAATGCGAACTATGGCTACACCTTC.